This is a list of T cell receptor beta chains from one sample in a study of T cell responses to AZD1222 COVID-19 vaccine. Clones were sequenced by immunoSEQ multiplex PCR, and TCRdb holds only the in-frame ones, with some missing. The sample yields about 140,000 clones, roughly 88% seen once. The material sequenced was peripheral blood, taken on day 0 of AZD1222 vaccination. These receptors were obtained from an adult in good health. Each CDR3 is given with its conserved first and last residue. Each record gives: clone size, D gene, J gene, V gene, CDR3 protein, CDR3 DNA. A D gene is named only where the DNA matches it firmly. Some rows mark clone size as missing; the rest say once, few, many or name a class of expanded clone.

size: .
D: .
J: TRBJ2-7
V: TRBV15
CDR3: CATSRDLTSAGYAEQYF
DNA: TGTGCCACCAGCAGAGATCTAACGTCGGCCGGGTACGCCGAGCAGTACTTC

size: few
D: TRBD2
J: TRBJ2-2
V: TRBV27
CDR3: CASIPLSGTNTGELFF
DNA: TGTGCCAGCATACCCTTAAGCGGGACTAACACCGGGGAGCTGTTTTTT

size: .
D: TRBD1
J: TRBJ1-2
V: TRBV5-4
CDR3: CASSSTGTNYGYTF
DNA: TGTGCCAGCAGCTCGACAGGGACCAACTATGGCTACACCTTC

size: .
D: TRBD1
J: TRBJ1-3
V: TRBV5-5
CDR3: CASSFTHRDRVLTSGNTIYF
DNA: TGTGCCAGCAGCTTTACCCACCGGGACAGGGTCCTAACCTCTGGAAACACCATATATTTT

size: .
D: .
J: TRBJ2-7
V: TRBV28
CDR3: CASSLPTGTPLYNEQYF
DNA: TGTGCCAGCAGTCTCCCGACCGGGACTCCACTTTACAACGAGCAGTACTTC

size: .
D: TRBD1
J: TRBJ1-1
V: TRBV6-2/TRBV6-3
CDR3: CASSWTGLVVEAFF
DNA: TGTGCCAGCAGTTGGACAGGGTTGGTGGTTGAAGCTTTCTTT

size: .
D: .
J: TRBJ2-7
V: TRBV27
CDR3: CASSLKVSYEQYF
DNA: TGTGCCAGCAGTTTAAAGGTCTCCTACGAGCAGTACTTC

size: .
D: .
J: TRBJ2-7
V: TRBV7-9
CDR3: CASSLSGPTYEQYF
DNA: TGTGCCAGCAGCTTAAGTGGGCCCACCTACGAGCAGTACTTC

size: .
D: .
J: TRBJ2-1
V: TRBV11-2
CDR3: CASSSGGEQFF
DNA: TGTGCCAGCAGCTCGGGGGGCGAGCAGTTCTTC

size: .
D: .
J: TRBJ1-2
V: TRBV5-4
CDR3: CASSLITGNYGYTF
DNA: TGTGCCAGCAGCCTCATCACAGGGAACTATGGCTACACCTTC

size: .
D: TRBD1
J: TRBJ2-7
V: TRBV11-2
CDR3: CASSNLDRNGEQYF
DNA: TGTGCCAGCAGCAATCTGGACAGGAACGGGGAGCAGTACTTC

size: .
D: .
J: TRBJ2-5
V: TRBV2
CDR3: CASQKDETQYF
DNA: TGTGCCAGCCAAAAGGATGAGACCCAGTACTTC

size: once
D: .
J: TRBJ2-5
V: TRBV6-5
CDR3: CASKTSQETQYF
DNA: TGTGCCAGCAAGACATCCCAAGAGACCCAGTACTTC

size: .
D: .
J: TRBJ1-5
V: TRBV15
CDR3: CATSRRSMGSNQPQHF
DNA: TGTGCCACCAGCAGAAGGTCCATGGGAAGCAATCAGCCCCAGCATTTT

size: .
D: .
J: TRBJ1-2
V: TRBV6-2/TRBV6-3
CDR3: CASSYFQGQDYGYTF
DNA: TGTGCCAGCAGTTACTTCCAGGGGCAAGACTATGGCTACACCTTC

size: .
D: .
J: TRBJ2-1
V: TRBV6-2/TRBV6-3
CDR3: CASSYQAMQRYNEQFF
DNA: TGTGCCAGCAGTTACCAAGCAATGCAACGGTACAATGAGCAGTTCTTC

size: .
D: TRBD1
J: TRBJ2-4
V: TRBV5-1
CDR3: CASSSDRGIQYF
DNA: TGCGCCAGCAGCTCGGACAGGGGCATTCAGTACTTC

size: .
D: .
J: TRBJ1-2
V: TRBV28
CDR3: CASSPNVGSRGYTF
DNA: TGTGCCAGCAGTCCAAACGTCGGCTCCAGGGGCTACACCTTC

size: .
D: TRBD1
J: TRBJ1-5
V: TRBV3-1/TRBV3-2
CDR3: CASSQGTGVGQPQHF
DNA: TGTGCCAGCAGCCAAGGGACAGGGGTGGGTCAGCCCCAGCATTTT

size: .
D: .
J: TRBJ2-1
V: TRBV19
CDR3: CASSILPGAIEQFF
DNA: TGTGCCAGTAGTATTCTTCCTGGGGCTATTGAGCAGTTCTTC

size: few
D: .
J: TRBJ1-1
V: TRBV29-1
CDR3: CSAQGFLNTEAFF
DNA: TGCAGCGCACAGGGTTTTTTGAACACTGAAGCTTTCTTT

size: .
D: TRBD1
J: TRBJ1-4
V: TRBV6-5
CDR3: CASSLDRVKLFF
DNA: TGTGCCAGCAGCCTGGACAGGGTGAAACTGTTTTTT

size: .
D: .
J: TRBJ2-7
V: TRBV19
CDR3: CASSSNLYEQYF
DNA: TGTGCCAGTAGTAGTAACCTCTACGAGCAGTACTTC

size: .
D: TRBD1
J: TRBJ1-2
V: TRBV29-1
CDR3: CSVRQGPGRGYTF
DNA: TGCAGCGTCAGACAGGGTCCGGGTCGAGGCTACACCTTC

size: once
D: .
J: TRBJ2-7
V: TRBV4-1
CDR3: CASSQVVSSYEQYF
DNA: TGCGCCAGCAGCCAAGTGGTGAGCTCCTACGAGCAGTACTTC

size: .
D: .
J: TRBJ2-5
V: TRBV9
CDR3: CASGAGSQETQYF
DNA: TGTGCCAGCGGGGCGGGCTCGCAAGAGACCCAGTACTTC

size: .
D: .
J: TRBJ2-1
V: TRBV19
CDR3: CASSMASLGSYNEQFF
DNA: TGTGCCAGTAGTATGGCCTCCCTGGGGTCCTACAATGAGCAGTTCTTC

size: .
D: TRBD1
J: TRBJ1-2
V: TRBV7-2
CDR3: CASSSQGQGAGGYTF
DNA: TGTGCCAGCAGCTCCCAGGGACAGGGGGCGGGAGGCTACACCTTC

size: once
D: .
J: TRBJ2-2
V: TRBV3-1/TRBV3-2
CDR3: CASSPRGTFTGELFF
DNA: TGTGCCAGCAGCCCCCGCGGGACTTTCACCGGGGAGCTGTTTTTT

size: .
D: .
J: TRBJ2-1
V: TRBV7-9
CDR3: CASSFGRGKDNEQFF
DNA: TGTGCCAGCAGCTTCGGCAGGGGAAAGGACAATGAGCAGTTCTTC

size: .
D: .
J: TRBJ1-5
V: TRBV19
CDR3: CASIPTTGSANQPQHF
DNA: TGTGCCAGTATCCCCACCACAGGGTCTGCCAATCAGCCCCAGCATTTT

size: .
D: TRBD2
J: TRBJ2-7
V: TRBV3-1/TRBV3-2
CDR3: CASSQFSGSAYEQYF
DNA: TGTGCCAGCAGCCAATTCAGCGGGAGCGCCTACGAGCAGTACTTC

size: .
D: TRBD1
J: TRBJ2-6
V: TRBV30
CDR3: CACDREPPGANVLTF
DNA: TGTGCCTGTGACAGGGAACCCCCTGGGGCCAACGTCCTGACTTTC

size: .
D: .
J: TRBJ1-5
V: TRBV5-5
CDR3: CASSRTVSDRVVDQPQHF
DNA: TGTGCCAGCAGCCGGACAGTCAGTGATCGAGTGGTGGATCAGCCCCAGCATTTT

size: .
D: .
J: TRBJ2-1
V: TRBV28
CDR3: CASNSLGRDNEQFF
DNA: TGTGCCAGCAACTCCCTCGGGCGGGACAATGAGCAGTTCTTC

size: .
D: TRBD2
J: TRBJ2-5
V: TRBV14
CDR3: CASSHLAAGETQYF
DNA: TGTGCCAGCAGCCACCTAGCGGCCGGGGAGACCCAGTACTTC

size: .
D: TRBD1
J: TRBJ2-7
V: TRBV28
CDR3: CASRPGGSYEQYF
DNA: TGTGCCAGCAGGCCAGGGGGTAGCTACGAGCAGTACTTC

size: .
D: .
J: TRBJ2-2
V: TRBV2
CDR3: CASRGTSNTGELFF
DNA: TGTGCCAGCCGCGGGACATCGAACACCGGGGAGCTGTTTTTT

size: .
D: .
J: TRBJ2-7
V: TRBV7-9
CDR3: CASSLWVADTYEQYF
DNA: TGTGCCAGCAGCTTATGGGTAGCGGACACCTACGAGCAGTACTTC

size: .
D: .
J: TRBJ2-5
V: TRBV2
CDR3: CASRGTAQETQYF
DNA: TGTGCCAGCAGAGGAACAGCGCAAGAGACCCAGTACTTC

size: .
D: .
J: TRBJ1-5
V: TRBV7-2
CDR3: CASSHNSLQSSNQPQHF
DNA: TGTGCCAGCAGCCACAACTCGTTACAGAGTAGCAATCAGCCCCAGCATTTT

size: .
D: .
J: TRBJ1-5
V: TRBV7-9
CDR3: CASSLDDQPQHF
DNA: TGTGCCAGCAGCTTAGACGACCAGCCCCAGCATTTT

size: .
D: .
J: TRBJ1-2
V: TRBV29-1
CDR3: CSSKIGSYGYTF
DNA: TGCAGCTCGAAAATTGGGAGTTATGGCTACACCTTC

size: .
D: .
J: TRBJ1-1
V: TRBV7-2
CDR3: CASSPARENTEAFF
DNA: TGTGCCAGCAGCCCCGCGAGGGAGAACACTGAAGCTTTCTTT

size: once
D: .
J: TRBJ1-4
V: TRBV5-1
CDR3: CASSLNADGEKLFF
DNA: TGCGCCAGCAGCTTGAATGCGGATGGGGAAAAACTGTTTTTT

size: .
D: .
J: TRBJ2-5
V: TRBV30
CDR3: CAWSVPGETQYF
DNA: TGTGCCTGGAGTGTACCCGGAGAGACCCAGTACTTC

size: .
D: TRBD1
J: TRBJ2-3
V: TRBV6-1
CDR3: CASSEVGQGILLYTQYF
DNA: TGTGCCAGCAGTGAAGTGGGACAGGGGATATTATTGTATACGCAGTATTTT

size: .
D: .
J: TRBJ1-2
V: TRBV27
CDR3: CASSLAYGDNIYGYTF
DNA: TGTGCCAGCAGTTTAGCGTACGGGGATAATATTTATGGCTACACCTTC

size: .
D: .
J: TRBJ2-7
V: TRBV7-2
CDR3: CASSLRAAYVYEQYF
DNA: TGTGCCAGCAGCTTAAGGGCGGCTTATGTCTACGAGCAGTACTTC